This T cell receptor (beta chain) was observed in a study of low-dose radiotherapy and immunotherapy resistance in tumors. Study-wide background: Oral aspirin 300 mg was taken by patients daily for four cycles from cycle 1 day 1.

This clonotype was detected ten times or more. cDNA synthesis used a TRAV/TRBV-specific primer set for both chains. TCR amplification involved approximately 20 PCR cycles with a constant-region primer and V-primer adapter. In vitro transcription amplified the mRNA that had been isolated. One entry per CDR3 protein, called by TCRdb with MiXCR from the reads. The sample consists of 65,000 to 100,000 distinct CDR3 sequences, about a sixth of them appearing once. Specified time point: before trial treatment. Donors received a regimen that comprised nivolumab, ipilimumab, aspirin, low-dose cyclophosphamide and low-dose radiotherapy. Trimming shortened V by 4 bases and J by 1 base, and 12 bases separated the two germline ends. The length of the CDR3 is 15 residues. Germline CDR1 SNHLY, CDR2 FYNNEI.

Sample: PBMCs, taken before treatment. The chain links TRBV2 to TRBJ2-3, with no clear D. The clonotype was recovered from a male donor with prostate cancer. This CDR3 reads CASSVSIGGTDTQYF. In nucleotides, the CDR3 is TGTGCCAGCAGTGTGAGCATTGGGGGCACAGATACGCAGTATTTT.